This TCR beta chain was identified during a study of vaccination and CD4 T cells after COVID-19. About the study: Every participant had a vaccine, which was either BNT162b2 or mRNA-1273, given in two doses.

Treatment denoted: roughly ten-day PBMC culture with coronavirus spike peptide pools or control peptides (ViraFEST assay). The length of the CDR3 is 14 residues. Germline-derived CDR1 and CDR2 are SGHAT and FQNNGV. Trimming stripped 6 bases from V and 4 bases from J, with 15 bases between. Whole-study results and caveats: Analysis of convalescent patients found that 304 of 307 vaccine-specific clones were spike mono-reactive. Only post-vaccination samples contained a median 86.3% of the reactive clones in convalescent patients. Researchers looked at relatively few convalescent patients and had no early post-infection timepoints.

The Oncomine TCR Beta short-read assay was applied to DNA of cultured CD4+ T cells. TCRdb analysed the PCR reads with MiXCR anew, one entry per CDR3 protein. This table has around 13,000 distinct CDR3 sequences, roughly 80% appearing once. In the case of this clonotype: Antigen specificity is unknown.

The TCR originated in a human donor who received a COVID-19 vaccine. Sample: CD4+ T cells from blood, cultured in vitro, taken after SARS-CoV-2 vaccination. This rearrangement joins TRBV11-2 to TRBJ1-2; D is possibly TRBD1 (6 bases). The CDR3 reads CASREGGRAYGYTF. In DNA, the CDR3 is TGTGCCAGCAGGGAGGGGGGCAGGGCCTATGGCTACACCTTC. Full variable domain (rest looked up from reference TRBV11-2 and TRBJ1-2): EAGVAQSPRYKIIEKRQSVAFWCNPISGHATLYWYQQILGQGPKLLIQFQNNGVVDDSQLPKDRFSAERLKGVDSTLKIQPAKLEDSAVYLCASREGGRAYGYTFGSGTRLTVV.